The clone carrying this T cell receptor beta chain showed up just once. What it binds is unknown. The data were taken from a study of cytomegalovirus exposure and HLA in healthy donors. About the research overall: In an early release, HLA-typed donors contributed about 80 million unique TCR sequences.

Study-level points and caveats: Later analysis showed TCR association rates varying by HLA locus, highest for DRB1 and lowest for HLA-C. Roughly even sequencing depth across donors was the assumption behind the presence/absence analyses. Most of the CMV-associated TCR beta chains (in a later analysis) appeared to be HLA-restricted.

The study ran its PCR with 60 Vbeta and 13 Jbeta primers. Sequencing was performed with immunoSEQ multiplex PCR; in TCRdb, only in-frame clones are kept and a portion is missing. Altogether over 150,000 clones are present, roughly 77% being singletons, with the ten largest covering roughly 7.7%. Sequencing was performed on PBMCs. The TCR comes from a man aged 25-45 years in good health and CMV-seropositive.

CDR3 loop: CATSFGGTGMETQYF. The CDR3 bases are TGTGCCACCAGCTTCGGGGGGACAGGGATGGAGACCCAGTACTTC. The chain joins TRBV15 to TRBJ2-5, with TRBD1 matching 9 bases. CDR1 is LNHNV and CDR2 is YYDKDF in the germline V gene (reference sequence). V lost 5 bases to trimming and J lost 5 bases; unmatched junction nucleotides: 9. The CDR3 is 15 amino acids. The full variable domain, rest sourced from reference TRBV15 and TRBJ2-5, is DAMVIQNPRYQVTQFGKPVTLSCSQTLNHNVMYWYQQKSSQAPKLLFHYYDKDFNNEADTPDNFQSRRPNTSFCFLDIRSPGLGDTAMYLCATSFGGTGMETQYFGPGTRLLVL.